The present entry profiles one T cell receptor (beta chain) with its context. The sample originates from a study of blood T cell repertoires in COVID-19. Participants were aged about 18 to 100 years from around 24 US areas. V lost 6 bases and J 9 bases, leaving 10 bases between the germline ends. Germline CDR1 and CDR2: SGHDT and YYEEEE. This CDR3 contains 11 residues. Method: immunoSEQ multiplex PCR; TCRdb's copy keeps in-frame clones and lacks some. This repertoire shows over 120,000 clones, nearly 80% found once; its top ten account for roughly 2.9%. Sequenced sample: PBMCs or T cells enriched from blood (not recorded which). This chain uses TRBV5-6 with TRBJ1-5; D is unresolved. The sequence derives from a woman aged 45-65 years who had recovered from COVID-19. The CDR3 sequence: CASINKPPQHF. The CDR3 nucleotides are TGTGCCAGCATCAATAAGCCGCCCCAGCATTTT.